This TCR beta chain was identified in a study of T cell repertoires in cytomegalovirus infection. Study in general: Shared public TCR beta signatures pointed to both CMV infection and a matching HLA type. General study findings and limits: It was HLA-C-restricted CMV-specific TCR beta clonotypes that dominated the response ex vivo. Summed frequency of shared TCR beta families picked out CMV carriers who also had the relevant HLA.

The ends were cut back, 2 bases at V and 4 bases at J, with 9 bases in the middle. In germline, CDR1 is DFQATT, CDR2 SNEGSKA (reference sequence). CDR3 size: 13 residues. At least ten counts were recorded for this clonotype. Antigen unknown. TCRdb re-derived calls from the reads in MiXCR, one entry per CDR3 protein. The sample records over 300,000 distinct CDR3 sequences, roughly 9.5% being singletons. This chain uses TRBV20-1 with TRBJ2-1; D might be TRBD2 (5 bases). The sequence was obtained from a human donor in good health (CMV status not recorded). Some clones in this sample may be carry-over from other donors' samples. Sequenced material: PBMCs. CDR3 amino acids: CSARRGGYNEQFF. CDR3 in DNA: TGCAGTGCTAGAAGAGGAGGTTACAATGAGCAGTTCTTC.